This T cell receptor (beta chain) was profiled in a study of identical twins. This clonotype appeared a few times. The antigen is unknown. TCRdb used MiXCR to reprocess the 5' RACE reads, holding one entry per CDR3 protein. The sample has some 790,000 distinct CDR3 sequences, about 20% seen once; the top ten hold 10% to 15%. CDR3 length equals 15 residues. The ends were cut back, 5 bases at V and 0 bases at J, with 13 bases in the middle. Germline assignment: CDR1 SQVTM and CDR2 ANQGSEA. Study conclusions and caveats: Carriage of fewer insertions was seen in abundant cord blood beta clonotypes, whereas memory repertoires showed none.

These sequences were also reported in another study, on T cells expressing NK-cell markers.

The receptor's source is a woman between 18 and 29 years old in good health. The chain links TRBV29-1 to TRBJ2-2; perhaps TRBD1 as D (6 bases). The sequencing input was PBMCs. CDR3 coding DNA: TGCAGCGTTCTCGGGACACCTTCGAACACCGGGGAGCTGTTTTTT. This codes for CSVLGTPSNTGELFF.